This passage covers 17 T cell receptor beta chains from one sample sequenced in a study of siplizumab effects on memory and regulatory T cells (dated by TCRdb to between 2018 and 2020). The receptor library was made with the immunoSEQ multiplex PCR assay. As stored in TCRdb, this immuneACCESS dataset retains in-frame rearrangements with V and J assigned. A fraction of the clones does not appear; measured against another copy, unresolved V genes explain less than half of the discrepancy, and the remainder lacks a known reason. Counted in this sample were around 82,000 clones; 93% of them appeared once. The biggest ten clones account for 4.5% to 6.5% of the sample. Sample: CD8+ T cells sorted from blood. These receptors were obtained from a human donor in good health.

The sample holds one count of this clone. V is TRBV10-3 and J is TRBJ2-1, with D hard to call. The CDR3 runs 16 residues. Germline CDR1 and CDR2: ENHRY and SYGVKD. Trimming took off 0 bases at V and 0 bases at J, with 9 bases between the two ends. CDR3 nucleotides: TGTGCCATCAGTGAGTCCCCTGCGAGCTCCTACAATGAGCAGTTCTTC. Encoded protein: CAISESPASSYNEQFF.

V and J are TRBV19 and TRBJ1-1; no clear D gene. CDR3 length equals 14 residues. Germline V CDR1 and CDR2: LNHDA, SQIVND (reference sequence). The V end lost 1 base, the J end lost 7 bases, and 13 bases lay between the germline ends. This CDR3 is CASSIVMAEVEAFF. The DNA of the CDR3 is TGTGCCAGTAGTATAGTGATGGCGGAGGTTGAAGCTTTCTTT.

The CDR3 sequence: CASSLAVGGTEAFF. Here the CDR3 DNA reads TGTGCCAGCAGCTTGGCGGTGGGAGGGACTGAAGCTTTCTTT. The rearrangement joins TRBV5-5 to TRBJ1-1; unclear D gene. The CDR3 length is 14 residues. Trimming shortened V by 0 bases and J by 5 bases, and 11 bases separated the two germline ends. Germline CDR1 is SGHKS and CDR2 is YYEKEE (reference sequence).

This sequence joins TRBV5-6 and TRBJ2-7, with D unclear. V shed 2 bases and J shed 3 bases, with 15 bases lying between them. This CDR3 is 15 amino acids long. Germline loops: CDR1 SGHDT, CDR2 YYEEEE. CDR3 in DNA: TGTGCCAGCAGCTTATCATTAGATGGGATCTACGAGCAGTACTTC. This gives the protein CASSLSLDGIYEQYF.

The genes are TRBV13 and TRBJ2-7; 9 bases map to TRBD1. Looked up from germline, CDR1 is PRHDT and CDR2 is FYEKMQ (reference sequence). The ends lost 5 bases at V and 5 bases at J; junction bases unmatched: 7. This CDR3 has 14 residues. The CDR3 sequence is CASSPLDRGHEQYF. The DNA of the CDR3 is TGTGCCAGCAGCCCCCTGGACAGGGGCCACGAGCAGTACTTC.

This sequence joins TRBV13 and TRBJ2-7, with 11 nucleotides matching TRBD2. Germline V gene sequence: CDR1 PRHDT, CDR2 FYEKMQ (reference sequence). Germline trimming cut 0 bases from V and 2 bases from J; bases unmatched to any gene: 6. The CDR3 sequence is 17 residues long. The CDR3 sequence: CASSLGLAGAETYEQYF. Here the CDR3 DNA reads TGTGCCAGCAGCTTAGGACTAGCGGGGGCCGAAACCTACGAGCAGTACTTC.

CDR3 nucleotides: TGTGCCATCAGCGGACTAGCGGGGGGGGATGAGCAGTTCTTC. Protein sequence: CAISGLAGGDEQFF. The chain uses TRBV10-3 and TRBJ2-1; 15 bases fit TRBD2. In germline, CDR1 is ENHRY, CDR2 SYGVKD. The ends lost 6 bases at V and 8 bases at J; junction bases unmatched: 2. The CDR3 contains 14 residues.

V gene TRBV21-1 combines with J gene TRBJ1-4; the table gives TRBD1 as D, unverified against the DNA. TRBV21-1 counts as a pseudogene. The CDR3 runs 17 residues. CDR3 nucleotide sequence: TGTGCCAGCAGCACTCACACAGAGTACTCAACTAATGAAAAACTGTTTTTT. Its translation: CASSTHTEYSTNEKLFF.

This clone has just one count. V and J are TRBV5-5 and TRBJ1-5, with TRBD1 identical over 7 bases. This CDR3 region has 14 residues. V shed 5 bases and J 3 bases; nucleotides not matched to a gene: 5. Germline V gene data show CDR1 as SGHKS and CDR2 as YYEKEE (reference sequence). The CDR3 DNA reads TGTGCCAGCAGTTACACAGGGGACAATCAGCCCCAGCATTTT. This codes for CASSYTGDNQPQHF.

J is TRBJ2-7 and V is TRBV14; 9 bases are a match to TRBD1. The V gene end was trimmed by 1 base and the J gene end by 10 bases; junction bases not matched to a gene: 8. The germline V gene encodes CDR1 SGHDN and CDR2 FVKESK. The CDR3 has 14 residues. The CDR3: CASSQVGTGRGQYF. Here the CDR3 DNA reads TGTGCCAGCAGCCAAGTTGGGACAGGGAGGGGCCAGTACTTC.

The CDR3 is CASSTTDTQYF. Written as DNA, the CDR3 is TGTGCCAGCAGCACCACAGATACGCAGTATTTT. This chain uses TRBV27 with TRBJ2-3; D gene ambiguous. This CDR3 has 11 residues. Trimming took 6 bases from V and 2 from J, leaving 3 bases between them. Germline CDR1 MNHEY, CDR2 SMNVEV (reference sequence).

CDR3 bases: TGTGCCACCAGCAGAGATAGGAATAGCGGGGGCCTCACAGATACGCAGTATTTT. It codes for CATSRDRNSGGLTDTQYF. The genes are TRBV15 and TRBJ2-3, with 9 bases matching TRBD2. Germline loops: CDR1 LNHNV, CDR2 YYDKDF (reference sequence). V shed 0 bases and J 2 bases; nucleotides not matched to a gene: 9. The CDR3 loop spans 18 amino acids.

The chain is built from TRBV4-3 and TRBJ2-5; 14 bases are shared with TRBD2. V lost 1 base, J lost 4 bases, and 2 bases stayed unmatched. The CDR3 extends over 16 amino acids. Germline CDR1 and CDR2: LGHNA and YSLEER. The CDR3 reads CASSQAGLAGVETQYF. The CDR3, as DNA: TGCGCCAGCAGCCAAGCGGGACTAGCGGGGGTAGAGACCCAGTACTTC.

The chain is built from TRBV11-2 and TRBJ2-6; D unclear. Germline V gene lookup returns CDR1 SGHAT and CDR2 FQNNGV. The CDR3 extends over 15 amino acids. The V gene lost 1 base and the J gene lost 0 bases, with 4 bases spanning the gap. The CDR3 nucleotides read TGTGCCAGCAGCTTAGGGTCCTCTGGGGCCAACGTCCTGACTTTC. As protein: CASSLGSSGANVLTF. The full variable domain, with the rest looked up from reference TRBV11-2 and TRBJ2-6, is EAGVAQSPRYKIIEKRQSVAFWCNPISGHATLYWYQQILGQGPKLLIQFQNNGVVDDSQLPKDRFSAERLKGVDSTLKIQPAKLEDSAVYLCASSLGSSGANVLTFGAGSRLTVL.

A single count supports this clone. This chain connects TRBV19 to TRBJ1-2; a possible D gene is TRBD1 (6 bases). With 5 bases removed from V and 3 bases from J, the gap between germline ends came to 13 bases. Germline CDR1 reads LNHDA; CDR2 reads SQIVND (reference sequence). CDR3 length: 14 amino acids. The CDR3 DNA sequence: TGTGCCAGTAGTCCCGGGGCAGGGGACTATGGCTACACCTTC. Encoded protein: CASSPGAGDYGYTF.

This chain connects TRBV7-9 to TRBJ1-4; D might be TRBD1 (5 bases). CDR1 and CDR2 (germline): SEHNR, FQNEAQ (reference sequence). CDR3 length: 15 amino acids. V shed 5 bases and J shed 2 bases, with 12 bases lying between them. CDR3 nucleotides: TGTGCCAGCAGCGGGGAGGGACCCACTAATGAAAAACTGTTTTTT. Translation: CASSGEGPTNEKLFF. Combining the CDR3 with reference TRBV7-9 and TRBJ1-4 gives the whole variable domain DTGVSQNPRHKITKRGQNVTFRCDPISEHNRLYWYRQTLGQGPEFLTYFQNEAQLEKSRLLSDRFSAERPKGSFSTLEIQRTEQGDSAMYLCASSGEGPTNEKLFFGSGTQLSVL.

The chain joins TRBV14 to TRBJ2-3; a possible D gene is TRBD1 (6 bases). The CDR3 is 19 residues long. Germline CDR1 is SGHDN and CDR2 is FVKESK. The V end lost 0 bases, the J end lost 4 bases, and 23 bases lay between the germline ends. Here the CDR3 DNA reads TGTGCCAGCAGCCAAGAAAGGGTCGCAGGGACACCGGGCGCAGATACGCAGTATTTT. Translating it yields CASSQERVAGTPGADTQYF.